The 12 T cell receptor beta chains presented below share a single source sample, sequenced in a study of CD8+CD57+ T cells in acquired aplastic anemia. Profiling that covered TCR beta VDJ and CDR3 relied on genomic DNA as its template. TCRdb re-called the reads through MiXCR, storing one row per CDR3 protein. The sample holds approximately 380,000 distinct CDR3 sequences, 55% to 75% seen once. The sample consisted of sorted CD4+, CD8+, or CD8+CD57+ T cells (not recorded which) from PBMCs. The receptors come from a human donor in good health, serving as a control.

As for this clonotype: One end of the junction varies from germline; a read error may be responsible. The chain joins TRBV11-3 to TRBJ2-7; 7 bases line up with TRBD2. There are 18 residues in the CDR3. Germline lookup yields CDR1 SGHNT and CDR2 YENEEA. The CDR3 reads CASSTRRLAAESSYEQYF. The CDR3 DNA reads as TGCGCCAGCAGCACGAGGAGGCTAGCGGCGGAGAGCTCCTACGAGCAGTACTTC. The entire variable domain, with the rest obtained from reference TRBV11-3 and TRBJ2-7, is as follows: EAGVVQSPRYKIIEKKQPVAFWCNPISGHNTLYWYLQNLGQGPELLIRYENEEAVDDSQLPKDRFSAERLKGVDSTLKIQPAELGDSAVYLCASSTRRLAAESSYEQYFGPGTRLTVT.

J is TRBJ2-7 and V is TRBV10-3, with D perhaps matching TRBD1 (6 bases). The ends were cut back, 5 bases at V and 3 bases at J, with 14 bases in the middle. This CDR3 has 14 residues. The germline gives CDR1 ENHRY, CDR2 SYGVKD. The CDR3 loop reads CAISKRQGGYEQYF. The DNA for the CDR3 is TGTGCCATCAGTAAGAGACAAGGGGGCTACGAGCAGTACTTC.

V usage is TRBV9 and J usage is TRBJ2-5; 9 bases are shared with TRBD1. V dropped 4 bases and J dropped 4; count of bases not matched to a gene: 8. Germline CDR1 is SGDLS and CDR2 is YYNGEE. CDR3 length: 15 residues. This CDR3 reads CASSLETGGRETQYF. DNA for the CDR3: TGTGCCAGCAGCCTTGAGACAGGGGGGCGAGAGACCCAGTACTTC.

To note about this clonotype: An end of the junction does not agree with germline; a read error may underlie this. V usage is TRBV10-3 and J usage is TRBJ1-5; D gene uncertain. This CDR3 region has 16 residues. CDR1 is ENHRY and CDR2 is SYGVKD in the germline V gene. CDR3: CAISAGAAISNQPLLF. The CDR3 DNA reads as TGTGCCATCAGCGCTGGCGCAGCGATAAGCAATCAGCCCCTGCTTTTT.

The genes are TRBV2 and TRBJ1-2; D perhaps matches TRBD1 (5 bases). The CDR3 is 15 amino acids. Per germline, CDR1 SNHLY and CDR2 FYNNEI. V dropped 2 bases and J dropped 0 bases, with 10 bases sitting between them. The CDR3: CASSESGEANYGYTF. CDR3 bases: TGTGCCAGCAGTGAATCGGGGGAGGCTAACTATGGCTACACCTTC.

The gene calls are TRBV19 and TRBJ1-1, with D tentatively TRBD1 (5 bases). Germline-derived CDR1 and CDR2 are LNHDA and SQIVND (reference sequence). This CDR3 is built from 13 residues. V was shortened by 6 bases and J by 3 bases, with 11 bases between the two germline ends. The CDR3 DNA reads TGTGCCAGTAGACAGGTATGGGACACTGAAGCTTTCTTT. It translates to CASRQVWDTEAFF.

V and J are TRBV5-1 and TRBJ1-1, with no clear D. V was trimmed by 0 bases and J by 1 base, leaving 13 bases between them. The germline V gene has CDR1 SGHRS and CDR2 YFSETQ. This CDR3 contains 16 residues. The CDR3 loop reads CASSLGLAVANTEAFF. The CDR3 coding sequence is TGCGCCAGCAGCTTGGGCCTAGCGGTCGCGAACACTGAAGCTTTCTTT.

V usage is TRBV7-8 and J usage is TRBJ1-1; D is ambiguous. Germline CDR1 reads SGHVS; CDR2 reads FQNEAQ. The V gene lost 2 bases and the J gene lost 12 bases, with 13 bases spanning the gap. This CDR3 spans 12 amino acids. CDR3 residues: CASSLPGGEPFF. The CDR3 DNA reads TGTGCCAGCAGCTTACCCGGCGGCGAGCCTTTCTTT.

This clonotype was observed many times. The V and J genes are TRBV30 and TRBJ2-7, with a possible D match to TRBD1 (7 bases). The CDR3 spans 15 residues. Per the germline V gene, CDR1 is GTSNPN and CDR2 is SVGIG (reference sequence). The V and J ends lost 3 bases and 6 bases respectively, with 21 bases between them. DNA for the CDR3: TGTGCCTGGAGACGGGCGCCAGGGGGGTTTTTCGAGCAGTACTTC. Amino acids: CAWRRAPGGFFEQYF.

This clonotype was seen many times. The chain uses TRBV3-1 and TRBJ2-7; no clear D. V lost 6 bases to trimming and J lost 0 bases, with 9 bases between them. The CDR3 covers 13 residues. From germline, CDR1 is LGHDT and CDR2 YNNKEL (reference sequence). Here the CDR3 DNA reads TGTGCCAGCAGTCCTAGGAGCTCCTACGAGCAGTACTTC. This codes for CASSPRSSYEQYF.

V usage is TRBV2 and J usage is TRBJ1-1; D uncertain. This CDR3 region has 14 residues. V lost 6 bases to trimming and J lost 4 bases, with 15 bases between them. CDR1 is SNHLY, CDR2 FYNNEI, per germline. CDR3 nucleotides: TGTGCCAGCAGCTTAGTAAGGCCGCTCACTGAAGCTTTCTTT. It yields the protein CASSLVRPLTEAFF.

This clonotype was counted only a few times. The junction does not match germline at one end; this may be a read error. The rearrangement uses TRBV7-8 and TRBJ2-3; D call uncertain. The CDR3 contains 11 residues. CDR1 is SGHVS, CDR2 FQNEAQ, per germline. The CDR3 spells CASSQDGTQYF. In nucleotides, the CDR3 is TGCGCCAGCAGCCAAGACGGTACGCAGTATTTT.